These T cell receptor beta chains were read from a single sample in a study of beta chain features in type 1 diabetes. Sequenced by immunoSEQ multiplex PCR; TCRdb stores in-frame clones only, minus some. The repertoire holds 150,000 to 200,000 clones, with roughly 9% as singletons. Sequenced sample: central memory CD4+ T cells from blood. These TCRs come from a woman aged 18-29 years in good health. The CDR3 runs from the conserved cysteine through the conserved F or W. A D gene is named only where the DNA matches it firmly. The listing skips clone size in some rows; elsewhere it reads once, few, many or a size class.

d_gene	abundance	v_gene	j_gene	CDR3aa	CDR3nt
TRBD1	NA	TRBV11-1	TRBJ2-2	CASRSTGATGELFF	TGTGCCAGCAGATCGACAGGGGCCACCGGGGAGCTGTTTTTT
NA	NA	TRBV4-2	TRBJ2-7	CASSLALGTPYEQYF	TGTGCCAGCAGCTTGGCGCTCGGGACTCCCTACGAGCAGTACTTC
TRBD2	NA	TRBV11-2	TRBJ2-2	CASSLGLAGPGELFF	TGTGCCAGCAGCTTAGGGTTAGCGGGCCCCGGGGAGCTGTTTTTT
NA	NA	TRBV4-3	TRBJ2-3	CASSHRPGDTQYF	TGCGCCAGCAGCCATCGCCCGGGGGATACGCAGTATTTT
NA	few	TRBV7-8	TRBJ2-3	CASSLTIGGQYF	TGTGCCAGCAGCTTAACGATCGGGGGGCAGTATTTT
NA	many	TRBV18	TRBJ2-5	CASSPPGPGGTQETQYF	TGTGCCAGCTCACCACCGGGGCCCGGGGGGACACAAGAGACCCAGTACTTC
NA	NA	TRBV2	TRBJ1-2	CASSRTDGYTF	TGTGCCAGCAGCAGGACAGATGGCTACACCTTC
NA	many	TRBV5-4	TRBJ2-3	CASSLGPGSTDTQYF	TGTGCCAGCAGCTTGGGTCCGGGGAGCACAGATACGCAGTATTTT
TRBD2	NA	TRBV7-9	TRBJ2-5	CASSPGTSGRPYQETQYF	TGTGCCAGCAGCCCAGGGACTAGCGGGAGGCCATACCAAGAGACCCAGTACTTC
TRBD1	few	TRBV28	TRBJ1-3	CASTAPSGQGSGNTIYF	TGTGCCAGCACCGCCCCATCCGGACAGGGAAGTGGAAACACCATATATTTT
NA	NA	TRBV25-1	TRBJ1-2	CASSESESYTF	TGTGCCAGCAGTGAATCAGAAAGCTACACCTTC
NA	few	TRBV6-5	TRBJ1-2	CASSYTPSGYTF	TGTGCCAGCAGTTACACGCCGAGCGGCTACACCTTC
TRBD2	many	TRBV4-2	TRBJ2-7	CASSQDWTSAAYEQYF	TGTGCCAGCAGCCAAGATTGGACTAGCGCTGCCTACGAGCAGTACTTC
TRBD2	few	TRBV6-5	TRBJ2-1	CASSYKASGVNEQFF	TGTGCCAGCAGTTACAAGGCTAGCGGGGTCAATGAGCAGTTCTTC
NA	NA	TRBV18	TRBJ2-4	CASSPPGGLAKNIQYF	TGTGCCAGCTCACCTCCCGGGGGGCTAGCCAAAAACATTCAGTACTTC
TRBD1	few	TRBV5-6	TRBJ2-7	CASSLEGGGQYF	TGTGCCAGCAGCTTGGAAGGGGGCGGGCAGTACTTC
NA	NA	TRBV4-1	TRBJ1-4	CASSLGGAGEKLFF	TGCGCCAGCAGCCTGGGTGGGGCGGGGGAAAAACTGTTTTTT
NA	NA	TRBV6-6	TRBJ1-5	CASSYVRYSNQPQHF	TGTGCCAGCAGTTACGTGCGATATAGCAATCAGCCCCAGCATTTT
NA	many	TRBV7-3	TRBJ2-3	CASSLLGSDTQYF	TGTGCCAGCAGCTTACTAGGCTCAGATACGCAGTATTTT
TRBD1	few	TRBV2	TRBJ1-1	CASSPRQGGRTEAFF	TGTGCCAGCAGTCCAAGACAGGGGGGAAGGACTGAAGCTTTCTTT
NA	NA	TRBV29-1	TRBJ1-1	CSATTQNTEAFF	TGCAGCGCCACTACACAGAACACTGAAGCTTTCTTT
NA	few	TRBV15	TRBJ2-5	CATSRDRGGQETQYF	TGTGCCACCAGCAGAGATCGTGGCGGACAAGAGACCCAGTACTTC
TRBD1	NA	TRBV9	TRBJ1-3	CASSGGTGSSGNTIYF	TGTGCCAGCAGCGGAGGGACAGGGAGCTCTGGAAACACCATATATTTT
NA	few	TRBV28	TRBJ1-5	CASALGLGQPQHF	TGTGCCAGCGCCCTGGGACTGGGTCAGCCCCAGCATTTT
NA	NA	TRBV30	TRBJ2-1	CAWRRGNNEQFF	TGTGCCTGGAGACGCGGCAACAATGAGCAGTTCTTC
TRBD2	few	TRBV30	TRBJ2-1	CAWRGTSGYSYNEQFF	TGTGCCTGGAGGGGGACTAGCGGGTACTCCTACAATGAGCAGTTCTTC
NA	few	TRBV2	TRBJ2-7	CASSAVGQGGSYEQYF	TGTGCCAGCAGTGCCGTGGGGCAGGGAGGATCCTACGAGCAGTACTTC
NA	few	TRBV29-1	TRBJ1-1	CSVDRAPGAFF	TGCAGCGTTGACAGGGCCCCAGGAGCTTTCTTT
NA	few	TRBV29-1	TRBJ2-1	CSVLTYYNEQFF	TGCAGCGTTTTGACATACTACAATGAGCAGTTCTTC
TRBD1	few	TRBV18	TRBJ2-1	CASSPNLGTGPNNEQFF	TGTGCCAGCTCACCAAATTTAGGGACAGGGCCCAACAATGAGCAGTTCTTC
NA	NA	TRBV29-1	TRBJ2-7	CSVEAAGNRYEQYF	TGCAGCGTTGAAGCGGCAGGGAATAGGTACGAGCAGTACTTC
NA	few	TRBV5-1	TRBJ2-1	CASSMRGMLRGPSYNEQFF	TGCGCCAGCAGCATGAGGGGGATGCTGCGGGGGCCATCCTACAATGAGCAGTTCTTC
TRBD1	NA	TRBV4-2	TRBJ1-3	CASSRERGQDTIYF	TGTGCCAGCAGCCGAGAAAGGGGACAGGACACCATATATTTT